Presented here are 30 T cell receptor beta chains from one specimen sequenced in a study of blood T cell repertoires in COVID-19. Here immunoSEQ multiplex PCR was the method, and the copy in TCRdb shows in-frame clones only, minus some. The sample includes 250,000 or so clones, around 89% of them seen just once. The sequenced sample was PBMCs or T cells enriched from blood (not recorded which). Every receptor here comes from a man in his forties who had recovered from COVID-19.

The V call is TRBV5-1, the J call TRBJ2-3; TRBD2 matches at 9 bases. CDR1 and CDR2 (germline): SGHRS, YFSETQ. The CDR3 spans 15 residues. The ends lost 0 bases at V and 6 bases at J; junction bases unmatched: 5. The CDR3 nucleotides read TGCGCCAGCAGCTTGGCTGCGGGGGGGATTGATACGCAGTATTTT. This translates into CASSLAAGGIDTQYF.

The CDR3 is CASGFIAGHRGHEAFF. CDR3 nucleotide sequence: TGTGCTAGTGGTTTTATAGCCGGGCACAGAGGACATGAAGCTTTCTTT. J is TRBJ1-1 and V is TRBV12-5, with a tentative D call TRBD1 (5 bases). V lost 3 bases to trimming and J lost 7 bases, with 21 bases between them. This CDR3 is built from 16 residues. Per germline, CDR1 LGHNT and CDR2 FRNRAP.

The CDR3 sequence is CASSLGPTKTDTQYF. CDR3 nucleotide sequence: TGTGCCAGCAGCTTGGGACCCACTAAAACAGATACGCAGTATTTT. V usage is TRBV5-6 and J usage is TRBJ2-3; D is unresolved. V lost 0 bases, J lost 3 bases, and 11 bases lay in between. This CDR3 region has 15 residues. Looked up from germline, CDR1 is SGHDT and CDR2 is YYEEEE.

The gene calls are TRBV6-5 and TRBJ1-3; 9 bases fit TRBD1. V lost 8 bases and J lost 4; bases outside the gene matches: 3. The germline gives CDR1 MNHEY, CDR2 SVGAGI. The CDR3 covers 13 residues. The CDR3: CASSGQGGNTIYF. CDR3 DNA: TGTGCCAGCTCGGGACAGGGAGGAAACACCATATATTTT.

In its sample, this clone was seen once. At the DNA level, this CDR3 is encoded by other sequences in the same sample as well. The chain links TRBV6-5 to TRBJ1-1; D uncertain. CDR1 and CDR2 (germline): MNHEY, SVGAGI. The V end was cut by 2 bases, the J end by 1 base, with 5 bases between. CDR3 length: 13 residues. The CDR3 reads CASSYGRNTEAFF. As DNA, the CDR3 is TGTGCCAGCAGTTACGGGAGGAACACTGAAGCTTTCTTT.

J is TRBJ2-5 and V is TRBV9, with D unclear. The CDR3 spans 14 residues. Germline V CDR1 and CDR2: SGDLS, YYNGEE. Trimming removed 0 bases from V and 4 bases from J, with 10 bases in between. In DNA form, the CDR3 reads TGTGCCAGCAGCGTAGACGTGATAGTAGAGACCCAGTACTTC. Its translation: CASSVDVIVETQYF.

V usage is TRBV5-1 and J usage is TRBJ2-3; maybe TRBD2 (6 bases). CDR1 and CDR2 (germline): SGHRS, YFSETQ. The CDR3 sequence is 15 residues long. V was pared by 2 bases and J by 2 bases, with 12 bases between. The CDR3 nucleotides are TGCGCCAGCAGCTTCCTCGGACTAAACACAGATACGCAGTATTTT. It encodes CASSFLGLNTDTQYF.

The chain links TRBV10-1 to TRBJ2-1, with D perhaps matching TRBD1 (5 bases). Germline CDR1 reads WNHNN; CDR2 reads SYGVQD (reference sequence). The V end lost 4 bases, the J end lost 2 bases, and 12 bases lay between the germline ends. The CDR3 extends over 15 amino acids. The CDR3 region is CASSVGRGPYNEQFF. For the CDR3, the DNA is TGCGCCAGCAGTGTTGGTAGGGGTCCCTACAATGAGCAGTTCTTC.

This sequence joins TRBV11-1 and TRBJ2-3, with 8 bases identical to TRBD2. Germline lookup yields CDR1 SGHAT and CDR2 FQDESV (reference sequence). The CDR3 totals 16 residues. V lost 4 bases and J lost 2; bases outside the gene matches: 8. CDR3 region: CASSYPGLGNTDTQYF. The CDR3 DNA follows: TGTGCCAGCAGCTATCCGGGACTAGGGAACACAGATACGCAGTATTTT.

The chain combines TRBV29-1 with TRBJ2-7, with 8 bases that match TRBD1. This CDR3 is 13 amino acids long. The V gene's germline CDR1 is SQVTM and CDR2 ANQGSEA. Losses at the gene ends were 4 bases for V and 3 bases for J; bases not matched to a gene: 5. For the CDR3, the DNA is TGCAGCGTTGTGACAGGGGCCATCTACGAGCAGTACTTC. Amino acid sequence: CSVVTGAIYEQYF.

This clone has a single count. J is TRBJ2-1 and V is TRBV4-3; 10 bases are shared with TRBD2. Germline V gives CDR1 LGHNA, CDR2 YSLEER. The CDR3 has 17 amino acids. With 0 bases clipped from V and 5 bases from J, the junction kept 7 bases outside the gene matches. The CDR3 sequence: CASSQEYSGLANNEQFF. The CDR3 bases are TGCGCCAGCAGCCAAGAGTACTCGGGACTAGCGAACAATGAGCAGTTCTTC.

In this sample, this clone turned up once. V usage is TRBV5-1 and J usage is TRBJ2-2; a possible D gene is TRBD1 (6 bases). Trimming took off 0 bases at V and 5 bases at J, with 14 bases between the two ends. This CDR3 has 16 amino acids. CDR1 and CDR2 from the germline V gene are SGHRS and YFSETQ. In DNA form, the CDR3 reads TGCGCCAGCAGCTTGGCCGACAGGCCGGGGACCGGGGAGCTGTTTTTT. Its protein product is CASSLADRPGTGELFF. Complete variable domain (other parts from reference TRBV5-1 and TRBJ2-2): KAGVTQTPRYLIKTRGQQVTLSCSPISGHRSVSWYQQTPGQGLQFLFEYFSETQRNKGNFPGRFSGRQFSNSRSEMNVSTLELGDSALYLCASSLADRPGTGELFFGEGSRLTVL.

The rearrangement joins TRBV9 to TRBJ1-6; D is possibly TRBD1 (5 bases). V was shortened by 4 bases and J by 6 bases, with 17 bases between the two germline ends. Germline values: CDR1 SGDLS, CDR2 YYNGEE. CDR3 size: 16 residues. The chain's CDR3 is CASSSHVTVANSPLHF. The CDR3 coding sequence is TGTGCCAGCAGCTCCCACGTGACAGTTGCTAATTCACCCCTCCACTTT.

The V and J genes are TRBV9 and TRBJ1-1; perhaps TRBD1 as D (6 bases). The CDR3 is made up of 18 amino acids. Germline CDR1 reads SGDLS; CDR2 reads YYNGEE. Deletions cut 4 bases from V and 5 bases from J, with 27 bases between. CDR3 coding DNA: TGTGCCAGCAGCTCAAACCCTGAGGGTTGGGGGCGAGGGACTGAAGCTTTCTTT. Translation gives CASSSNPEGWGRGTEAFF. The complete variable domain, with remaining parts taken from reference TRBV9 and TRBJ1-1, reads DSGVTQTPKHLITATGQRVTLRCSPRSGDLSVYWYQQSLDQGLQFLIQYYNGEERAKGNILERFSAQQFPDLHSELNLSSLELGDSALYFCASSSNPEGWGRGTEAFFGQGTRLTVV.

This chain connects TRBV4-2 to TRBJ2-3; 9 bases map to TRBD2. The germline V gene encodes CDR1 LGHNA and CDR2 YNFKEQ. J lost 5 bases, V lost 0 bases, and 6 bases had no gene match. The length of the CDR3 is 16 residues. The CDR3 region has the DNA TGTGCCAGCAGCCAAGAGTCTAGCGGGGCGGGAGATACGCAGTATTTT. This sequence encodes CASSQESSGAGDTQYF.

The CDR3 loop reads CASSPDLGRYEQYF. CDR3 DNA sequence: TGTGCCAGCTCACCAGATCTGGGGCGGTACGAGCAGTACTTC. The chain has TRBV18 and TRBJ2-7, with D maybe TRBD1 (5 bases). The V end was cut by 2 bases, the J end by 4 bases, with 12 bases between. The CDR3 length is 14 residues. Germline V gene lookup returns CDR1 KGHSH and CDR2 LQKENI.

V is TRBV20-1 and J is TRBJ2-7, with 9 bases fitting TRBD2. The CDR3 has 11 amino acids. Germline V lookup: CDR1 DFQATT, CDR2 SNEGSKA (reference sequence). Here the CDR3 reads CRTSGPYEQYF. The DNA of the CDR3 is TGCAGGACTAGCGGACCCTACGAGCAGTACTTC.

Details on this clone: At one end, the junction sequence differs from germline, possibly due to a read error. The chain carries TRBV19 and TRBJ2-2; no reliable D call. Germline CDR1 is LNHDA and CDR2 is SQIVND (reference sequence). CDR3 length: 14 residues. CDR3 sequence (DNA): TGTGCCAGTAGAATAGGGCTCAACACCGGGGAGCTGTTTTTT. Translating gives CASRIGLNTGELFF. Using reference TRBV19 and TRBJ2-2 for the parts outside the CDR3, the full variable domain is DGGITQSPKYLFRKEGQNVTLSCEQNLNHDAMYWYRQDPGQGLRLIYYSQIVNDFQKGDIAEGYSVSREKKESFPLTVTSAQKNPTAFYLCASRIGLNTGELFFGEGSRLTVL.

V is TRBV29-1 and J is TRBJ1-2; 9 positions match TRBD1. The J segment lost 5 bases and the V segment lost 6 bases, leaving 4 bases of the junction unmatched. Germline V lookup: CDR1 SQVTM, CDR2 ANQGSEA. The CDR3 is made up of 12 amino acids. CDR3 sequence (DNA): TGCAGCGTGGGACAGGGAAGGTATGGCTACACCTTC. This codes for CSVGQGRYGYTF.

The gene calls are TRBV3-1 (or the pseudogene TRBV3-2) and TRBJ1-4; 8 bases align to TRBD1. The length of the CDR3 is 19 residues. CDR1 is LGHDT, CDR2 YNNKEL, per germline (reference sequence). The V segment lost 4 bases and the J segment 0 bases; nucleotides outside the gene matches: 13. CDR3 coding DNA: TGTGCCAGCAGCCCGCATTGGGGGCAGGGGGCAACAACTAATGAAAAACTGTTTTTT. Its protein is CASSPHWGQGATTNEKLFF.

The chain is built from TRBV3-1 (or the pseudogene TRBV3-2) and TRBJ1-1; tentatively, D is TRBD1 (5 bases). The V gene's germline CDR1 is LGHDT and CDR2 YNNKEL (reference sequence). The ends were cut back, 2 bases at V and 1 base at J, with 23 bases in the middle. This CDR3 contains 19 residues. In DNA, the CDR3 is TGTGCCAGCAGCCAAAGGGGTCGTAGGACAACCATTCCGAACACTGAAGCTTTCTTT. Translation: CASSQRGRRTTIPNTEAFF.

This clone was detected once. CDR3 sequence: CASSQDLRREFYNEQFF. The CDR3 nucleotides are TGTGCCAGCAGCCAAGATTTACGGCGGGAATTCTACAATGAGCAGTTCTTC. This chain links TRBV14 with TRBJ2-1, with a tentative D call TRBD2 (6 bases). Trimming stripped 0 bases from V and 3 bases from J, with 15 bases between. Germline CDR1 reads SGHDN; CDR2 reads FVKESK. There are 17 residues in the CDR3.

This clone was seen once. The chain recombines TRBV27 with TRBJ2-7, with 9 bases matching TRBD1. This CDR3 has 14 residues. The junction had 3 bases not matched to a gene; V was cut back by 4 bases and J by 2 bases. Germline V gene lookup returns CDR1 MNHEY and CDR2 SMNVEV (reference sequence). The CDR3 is CASSSGQGPYEQYF. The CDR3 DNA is TGTGCCAGCAGTTCAGGACAGGGGCCCTACGAGCAGTACTTC.

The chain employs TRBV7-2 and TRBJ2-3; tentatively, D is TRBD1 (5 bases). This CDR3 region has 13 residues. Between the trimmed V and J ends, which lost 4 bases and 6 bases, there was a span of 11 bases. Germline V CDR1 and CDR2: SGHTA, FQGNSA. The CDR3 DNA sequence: TGTGCCAGCAGCTCCAAACAGGAGGATACGCAGTATTTT. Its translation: CASSSKQEDTQYF.

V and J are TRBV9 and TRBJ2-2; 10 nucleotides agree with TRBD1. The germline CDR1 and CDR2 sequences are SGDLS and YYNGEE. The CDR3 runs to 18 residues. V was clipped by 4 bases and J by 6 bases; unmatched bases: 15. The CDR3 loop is CASSPRGVGTGVPGELFF. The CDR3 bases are TGTGCCAGCAGCCCACGGGGAGTGGGGACAGGGGTCCCCGGGGAGCTGTTTTTT.

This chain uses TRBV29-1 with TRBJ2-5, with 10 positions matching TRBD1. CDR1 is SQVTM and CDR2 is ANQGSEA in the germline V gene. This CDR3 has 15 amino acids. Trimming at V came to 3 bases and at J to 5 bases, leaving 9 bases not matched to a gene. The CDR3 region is CSVELGTGASETQYF. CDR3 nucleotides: TGCAGCGTTGAGTTAGGGACAGGGGCGTCCGAGACCCAGTACTTC.

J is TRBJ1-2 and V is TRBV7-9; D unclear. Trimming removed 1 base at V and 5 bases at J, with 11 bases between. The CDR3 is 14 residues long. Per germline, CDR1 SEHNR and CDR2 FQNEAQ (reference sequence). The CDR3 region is CASSLVVSQYGYTF. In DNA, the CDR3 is TGTGCCAGCAGCTTAGTAGTTTCACAGTATGGCTACACCTTC.

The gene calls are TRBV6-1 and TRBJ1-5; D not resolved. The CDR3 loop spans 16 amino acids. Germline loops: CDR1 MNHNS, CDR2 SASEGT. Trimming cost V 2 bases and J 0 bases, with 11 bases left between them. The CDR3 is CASSEHRTYSNQPQHF. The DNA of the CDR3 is TGTGCCAGCAGTGAACATCGCACCTATAGCAATCAGCCCCAGCATTTT.

CDR3 sequence (DNA): TGTGCCAGCAGCGAGCCGGGACTAGCGGGGTACAATGAGCAGTTCTTC. It codes for CASSEPGLAGYNEQFF. The genes are TRBV7-3 and TRBJ2-1; 13 nucleotides agree with TRBD2. CDR1 and CDR2 from the germline V gene are SGHTA and FQGTGA. After removal of 5 bases from V and 4 bases from J, the junction contained 5 bases not matched to a gene. This CDR3 is 16 amino acids long.

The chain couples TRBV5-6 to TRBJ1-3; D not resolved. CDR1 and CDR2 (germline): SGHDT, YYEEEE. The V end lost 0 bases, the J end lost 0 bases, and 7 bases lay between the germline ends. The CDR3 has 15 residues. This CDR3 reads CASSLAGLSGNTIYF. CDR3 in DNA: TGTGCCAGCAGCTTGGCTGGGCTCTCTGGAAACACCATATATTTT. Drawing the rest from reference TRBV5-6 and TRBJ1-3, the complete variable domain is DAGVTQSPTHLIKTRGQQVTLRCSPKSGHDTVSWYQQALGQGPQFIFQYYEEEERQRGNFPDRFSGHQFPNYSSELNVNALLLGDSALYLCASSLAGLSGNTIYFGEGSWLTVV.